This T cell receptor (beta chain) appears in the sequencing data of a study of blood T cell repertoires in COVID-19. On the study more broadly: Acute and convalescent COVID-19 specimens originated in the United States, Italy and Spain. Nucleic acid was either cDNA or gDNA, and it came from T cells, B-cell-depleted T cells, or PBMCs.

Per the authors' pipeline: Amplified reference gene primers provided the basis for estimating nucleated cell counts. Sequencing used immunoSEQ multiplex PCR; TCRdb keeps in-frame clones, though not all of them. The V and J calls and clone size come from that table; D and trimming were worked out from the DNA. The sample has a few hundred thousand clones; less than 90% are singletons. Germline trimming cut 1 base from V and 7 bases from J; bases unmatched to any gene: 5. This CDR3 comprises 15 residues. Germline CDR1 is SGHRS and CDR2 is YFSETQ. The V and J genes are TRBV5-1 and TRBJ1-6; TRBD1 agrees at 7 bases. This receptor was taken from a woman aged 50 to 60 with acute or convalescent COVID-19. Sequenced: peripheral blood. The CDR3: CASSLFGTENSPLHF. In DNA, the CDR3 is TGCGCCAGCAGCTTGTTTGGGACAGAGAATTCACCCCTCCACTTT.